The rows below give T cell receptor beta chains drawn from one sample of a study of blood T cell repertoires in COVID-19. The protocol was immunoSEQ multiplex PCR, while the TCRdb copy is restricted to in-frame clones and leaves out a portion. The sample has more than 200,000 clones, 80% to 90% seen once. The sequenced sample was peripheral blood. The receptor set was obtained from a woman in her 50s with acute or convalescent COVID-19. Each CDR3 is given with its conserved first and last residue. D genes are given only for firm matches. For some rows the clone size is stated as once, few or many, or as a class when expanded; others skip it.

J gene: TRBJ1-4; V gene: TRBV6-5; CDR3 length: 15; D gene: TRBD1; clone size: NA; CDR3 protein: CASSRRTGPDEKLFF; CDR3 DNA: TGTGCCAGCAGTCGACGGACAGGGCCTGATGAAAAACTGTTTTTT
J gene: TRBJ2-5; V gene: TRBV5-1; CDR3 length: 15; D gene: TRBD2; clone size: NA; CDR3 protein: CASSPGLAGGETQYF; CDR3 DNA: TGCGCCAGCAGCCCCGGACTAGCGGGGGGAGAGACCCAGTACTTC
J gene: TRBJ2-3; V gene: TRBV20-1; CDR3 length: 15; D gene: TRBD2; clone size: NA; CDR3 protein: CSASLVAGSTDTQYF; CDR3 DNA: TGCAGTGCTAGTTTGGTAGCGGGTTCCACAGATACGCAGTATTTT
J gene: TRBJ2-2; V gene: TRBV9; CDR3 length: 16; D gene: NA; clone size: once; CDR3 protein: CASSATGNANTGELFF; CDR3 DNA: TGTGCCAGCAGCGCCACAGGCAACGCGAACACCGGGGAGCTGTTTTTT
J gene: TRBJ2-7; V gene: TRBV12-3/TRBV12-4; CDR3 length: 11; D gene: NA; clone size: few; CDR3 protein: CASSLGRDPSF; CDR3 DNA: TGTGCCAGCAGTTTAGGGAGAGACCCTTCCTTC
J gene: TRBJ1-1; V gene: TRBV7-9; CDR3 length: 14; D gene: NA; clone size: few; CDR3 protein: CASSLAGGQTEAFF; CDR3 DNA: TGTGCCAGCAGCTTAGCGGGCGGACAGACAGAGGCTTTCTTT
J gene: TRBJ2-1; V gene: TRBV28; CDR3 length: 14; D gene: NA; clone size: NA; CDR3 protein: CASSLNSPVSEQFF; CDR3 DNA: TGTGCCAGCAGTTTGAATAGCCCGGTTAGCGAGCAGTTCTTC
J gene: TRBJ2-3; V gene: TRBV3-1/TRBV3-2; CDR3 length: 17; D gene: TRBD2; clone size: NA; CDR3 protein: CASSKTASGSRADTQYF; CDR3 DNA: TGTGCCAGCAGCAAGACTGCTAGCGGGAGCCGGGCAGATACGCAGTATTTT
J gene: TRBJ2-6; V gene: TRBV7-3; CDR3 length: 17; D gene: TRBD1; clone size: NA; CDR3 protein: CASSLRGTGDGANVLTF; CDR3 DNA: TGTGCCAGCAGCTTAAGAGGGACAGGGGACGGGGCCAACGTCCTGACTTTC
J gene: TRBJ2-5; V gene: TRBV29-1; CDR3 length: 12; D gene: NA; clone size: NA; CDR3 protein: CSARREKETQYF; CDR3 DNA: TGCAGCGCCCGACGGGAGAAGGAGACCCAGTACTTC
J gene: TRBJ1-3; V gene: TRBV5-1; CDR3 length: 15; D gene: NA; clone size: NA; CDR3 protein: CASSLVGRYGNTIYF; CDR3 DNA: TGCGCCAGCAGCTTGGTGGGGCGGTATGGAAACACCATATATTTT
J gene: TRBJ2-4; V gene: TRBV5-5; CDR3 length: 14; D gene: NA; clone size: NA; CDR3 protein: CASSLAVAKNIQYF; CDR3 DNA: TGTGCCAGCAGCTTGGCTGTAGCCAAAAACATTCAGTACTTC
J gene: TRBJ2-1; V gene: TRBV19; CDR3 length: 16; D gene: TRBD2; clone size: NA; CDR3 protein: CASSIRASGGGDEQFF; CDR3 DNA: TGTGCCAGTAGTATCCGGGCTAGCGGAGGAGGGGATGAGCAGTTCTTC
J gene: TRBJ1-4; V gene: TRBV18; CDR3 length: 17; D gene: TRBD1; clone size: NA; CDR3 protein: CASSPGQGARTNEKLFF; CDR3 DNA: TGTGCCAGCTCACCGGGACAGGGGGCGCGAACTAATGAAAAACTGTTTTTT
J gene: TRBJ2-1; V gene: TRBV27; CDR3 length: 12; D gene: TRBD1; clone size: once; CDR3 protein: CASSSYRDSQVF; CDR3 DNA: TGTGCCAGCAGTTCCTACCGGGACAGTCAGGTCTTC
J gene: TRBJ2-2; V gene: TRBV15; CDR3 length: 15; D gene: NA; clone size: NA; CDR3 protein: CATSRGGTNTGELFF; CDR3 DNA: TGTGCCACCAGCAGAGGTGGCACGAACACCGGGGAGCTGTTTTTT
J gene: TRBJ2-7; V gene: TRBV10-2; CDR3 length: 14; D gene: TRBD1; clone size: few; CDR3 protein: CASSMGQGAGEQYF; CDR3 DNA: TGCGCCAGCAGTATGGGACAGGGGGCTGGCGAGCAGTACTTC
J gene: TRBJ2-6; V gene: TRBV24-1; CDR3 length: 18; D gene: TRBD1; clone size: NA; CDR3 protein: CATGGRDRGNNGANVLTF; CDR3 DNA: TGTGCCACCGGAGGCCGGGACAGGGGAAACAATGGGGCCAACGTCCTGACTTTC
J gene: TRBJ1-1; V gene: TRBV9; CDR3 length: 14; D gene: NA; clone size: NA; CDR3 protein: CASSGQVGNTEAFF; CDR3 DNA: TGTGCCAGCAGCGGACAGGTCGGTAACACTGAAGCTTTCTTT
J gene: TRBJ2-2; V gene: TRBV24-1; CDR3 length: 15; D gene: NA; clone size: NA; CDR3 protein: CATSEPGNRAGELFF; CDR3 DNA: TGTGCCACCAGTGAGCCGGGGAACAGGGCCGGGGAGCTGTTTTTT
J gene: TRBJ2-2; V gene: TRBV5-6; CDR3 length: 15; D gene: NA; clone size: NA; CDR3 protein: CASSPDSQRTGELFF; CDR3 DNA: TGTGCCAGCAGCCCGGACTCCCAGAGGACCGGGGAGCTGTTTTTT
J gene: TRBJ2-5; V gene: TRBV5-1; CDR3 length: 14; D gene: TRBD2; clone size: NA; CDR3 protein: CASSPSGGQETQYF; CDR3 DNA: TGCGCCAGCAGCCCTTCGGGGGGCCAAGAGACCCAGTACTTC
J gene: TRBJ2-5; V gene: TRBV18; CDR3 length: 14; D gene: NA; clone size: NA; CDR3 protein: CASSPDGMGETQYF; CDR3 DNA: TGTGCCAGCTCACCGGACGGGATGGGGGAGACCCAGTACTTC
J gene: TRBJ2-3; V gene: TRBV30; CDR3 length: 14; D gene: TRBD2; clone size: NA; CDR3 protein: CAWTSGRGSDTQYF; CDR3 DNA: TGTGCCTGGACGAGCGGGAGGGGGTCAGATACGCAGTATTTT
J gene: TRBJ2-7; V gene: TRBV19; CDR3 length: 13; D gene: NA; clone size: NA; CDR3 protein: CASSKGESYEQYF; CDR3 DNA: TGTGCCAGTAGTAAGGGGGAGAGCTACGAGCAGTACTTC
J gene: TRBJ2-1; V gene: TRBV5-4; CDR3 length: 12; D gene: NA; clone size: NA; CDR3 protein: CASSQDKDEQFF; CDR3 DNA: TGTGCCAGCAGCCAAGACAAAGATGAGCAGTTCTTC
J gene: TRBJ2-3; V gene: TRBV27; CDR3 length: 16; D gene: TRBD2; clone size: NA; CDR3 protein: CASSLGLGRGTDTQYF; CDR3 DNA: TGTGCCAGCAGTTTAGGGCTAGGGAGGGGCACAGATACGCAGTATTTT
J gene: TRBJ2-5; V gene: TRBV27; CDR3 length: 14; D gene: TRBD1; clone size: NA; CDR3 protein: CASSLGQTGETQYF; CDR3 DNA: TGTGCCAGCAGTTTGGGACAGACGGGAGAGACCCAGTACTTC
J gene: TRBJ2-1; V gene: TRBV27; CDR3 length: 16; D gene: TRBD1; clone size: few; CDR3 protein: CASSAGTGQFDNEQFF; CDR3 DNA: TGTGCCAGCAGTGCAGGGACAGGACAATTTGACAATGAGCAGTTCTTC
J gene: TRBJ2-3; V gene: TRBV6-1; CDR3 length: 16; D gene: NA; clone size: NA; CDR3 protein: CASSEAVGSVADTQYF; CDR3 DNA: TGTGCCAGCAGTGAAGCAGTAGGTAGCGTGGCAGATACGCAGTATTTT
J gene: TRBJ1-5; V gene: TRBV28; CDR3 length: 13; D gene: NA; clone size: once; CDR3 protein: CASSLGLDQPQHF; CDR3 DNA: TGTGCCAGCAGTTTGGGACTGGATCAGCCCCAGCATTTT
J gene: TRBJ2-1; V gene: TRBV21-1; CDR3 length: 19; D gene: NA; clone size: NA; CDR3 protein: CASSRASGSSNGGSNEQFF; CDR3 DNA: TGTGCCAGCAGCAGGGCTAGCGGGAGCAGTAACGGGGGGAGCAATGAGCAGTTCTTC
J gene: TRBJ2-7; V gene: TRBV28; CDR3 length: 16; D gene: TRBD1; clone size: NA; CDR3 protein: CASSQINYRGNYEQYF; CDR3 DNA: TGTGCCAGCAGTCAGATTAATTACAGGGGTAACTACGAGCAGTACTTC
J gene: TRBJ2-1; V gene: TRBV28; CDR3 length: 14; D gene: NA; clone size: NA; CDR3 protein: CASSLLRDRDEQFF; CDR3 DNA: TGTGCCAGCAGTTTATTGCGGGATCGCGATGAGCAGTTCTTC
J gene: TRBJ2-1; V gene: TRBV6-2/TRBV6-3; CDR3 length: 18; D gene: TRBD2; clone size: NA; CDR3 protein: CASSYHQREGPLYNEQFF; CDR3 DNA: TGTGCCAGCAGTTACCACCAGCGGGAGGGCCCCCTTTACAATGAGCAGTTCTTC
J gene: TRBJ1-1; V gene: TRBV6-5; CDR3 length: 16; D gene: NA; clone size: NA; CDR3 protein: CASSYVGGNRATEAFF; CDR3 DNA: TGTGCCAGCAGTTACGTGGGGGGGAACCGGGCCACTGAAGCTTTCTTT
J gene: TRBJ2-4; V gene: TRBV21-1; CDR3 length: 16; D gene: NA; clone size: NA; CDR3 protein: CASSKGGSLAKNIQYF; CDR3 DNA: TGTGCCAGCAGCAAAGGTGGTAGCCTAGCCAAAAACATTCAGTACTTC
J gene: TRBJ2-2; V gene: TRBV27; CDR3 length: 14; D gene: NA; clone size: NA; CDR3 protein: CASKWVSRTGELFF; CDR3 DNA: TGTGCCAGCAAATGGGTATCGAGGACCGGGGAGCTGTTTTTT
J gene: TRBJ1-2; V gene: TRBV6-1; CDR3 length: 16; D gene: NA; clone size: NA; CDR3 protein: CASSEAGRVPPLPYTF; CDR3 DNA: TGTGCCAGCAGTGAGGCGGGTAGAGTCCCTCCTCTACCCTACACCTTC
J gene: TRBJ1-2; V gene: TRBV6-5; CDR3 length: 15; D gene: TRBD1; clone size: NA; CDR3 protein: CASSSGQGMYYGYTF; CDR3 DNA: TGTGCCAGCAGTTCCGGACAGGGGATGTACTATGGCTACACCTTC
J gene: TRBJ2-7; V gene: TRBV2; CDR3 length: 14; D gene: NA; clone size: few; CDR3 protein: CASSEQGPLLEQYF; CDR3 DNA: TGTGCCAGCAGTGAACAGGGGCCCCTCCTCGAGCAGTACTTC
J gene: TRBJ1-1; V gene: TRBV3-1/TRBV3-2; CDR3 length: 13; D gene: NA; clone size: NA; CDR3 protein: CASSRTGRIEAFF; CDR3 DNA: TGTGCCAGCAGTCGCACAGGGAGAATTGAAGCTTTCTTT
J gene: TRBJ1-2; V gene: TRBV9; CDR3 length: 13; D gene: TRBD1; clone size: NA; CDR3 protein: CASSLDRGWGYTF; CDR3 DNA: TGTGCCAGCAGCCTCGACAGGGGATGGGGCTACACCTTC
J gene: TRBJ1-2; V gene: TRBV9; CDR3 length: 16; D gene: NA; clone size: NA; CDR3 protein: CASSVGGDARPYGYTF; CDR3 DNA: TGTGCCAGCAGCGTAGGGGGGGACGCCAGGCCCTATGGCTACACCTTC
J gene: TRBJ2-7; V gene: TRBV21-1; CDR3 length: 18; D gene: NA; clone size: NA; CDR3 protein: CASSLGPGTKEEVYEQYF; CDR3 DNA: TGTGCCAGCAGCCTCGGACCCGGGACTAAAGAGGAGGTCTACGAGCAGTACTTC
J gene: TRBJ2-7; V gene: TRBV6-5; CDR3 length: 14; D gene: TRBD2; clone size: NA; CDR3 protein: CASRSQRGHYEQYF; CDR3 DNA: TGTGCCAGCCGTAGCCAGCGGGGGCACTACGAGCAGTACTTC
J gene: TRBJ1-1; V gene: TRBV12-5; CDR3 length: 15; D gene: NA; clone size: NA; CDR3 protein: CASGSPFAGNTEAFF; CDR3 DNA: TGTGCTAGTGGTTCTCCGTTTGCGGGGAACACTGAAGCTTTCTTT